A selection of T cell receptor beta chains follows, all from one sample in a study of T cells in Graves' hyperthyroidism and ophthalmopathy. Using its own MiXCR run on the multiplex PCR reads, TCRdb lists one record per CDR3 protein. The table lists 700,000 to 850,000 distinct CDR3 sequences, just over 35% of them singletons. The sample comprised blood. These receptor sequences come from a woman in her forties with Graves' hyperthyroidism. The CDR3 runs from the conserved cysteine through the conserved F or W. Fields, in order: V gene, J gene, CDR3 length, D gene, clone size, CDR3 DNA, CDR3 protein. The D gene is left open where the match is weak. Expanded clones are given a class, and other clones once, few, many or no size at all.

V gene: TRBV7-9
J gene: TRBJ2-2
CDR3 length: 12
D gene: -
clone size: many
CDR3 DNA: TGTGCCAGCAAGACGGGGGCGCGGGAGCTGTTTTTT
CDR3 protein: CASKTGARELFF

V gene: TRBV4-1
J gene: TRBJ1-1
CDR3 length: 14
D gene: -
clone size: few
CDR3 DNA: TGCGCCAGCAGCCAAGATTCAGGGTACACTGAAGCTTTCTTT
CDR3 protein: CASSQDSGYTEAFF

V gene: TRBV12-3/TRBV12-4
J gene: TRBJ1-5
CDR3 length: 12
D gene: TRBD1
clone size: -
CDR3 DNA: TGTGCCAGCAGGACAGGGAGTCAGCCCCAGCATTTT
CDR3 protein: CASRTGSQPQHF

V gene: TRBV7-4
J gene: TRBJ1-4
CDR3 length: 16
D gene: TRBD1
clone size: many
CDR3 DNA: TGTGCCAGCAGCTCCGAACGGGACAGACCTAATGAAAAACTGTTTTTT
CDR3 protein: CASSSERDRPNEKLFF

V gene: TRBV20-1
J gene: TRBJ1-1
CDR3 length: 13
D gene: -
clone size: few
CDR3 DNA: TGCAGGGCTCAACGGGGGGCGGAAACTGAAGCTTTCTTT
CDR3 protein: CRAQRGAETEAFF

V gene: TRBV19
J gene: TRBJ1-4
CDR3 length: 15
D gene: -
clone size: many
CDR3 DNA: TGTGCCAGTATTGACAGACCTGCAGCTAATGAAAAACTGTTTTTT
CDR3 protein: CASIDRPAANEKLFF

V gene: TRBV7-2
J gene: TRBJ1-1
CDR3 length: 14
D gene: -
clone size: -
CDR3 DNA: TGTGCCAGCAGCTGGGGGGGGGCGGGAACTGAAGCTTTCTTT
CDR3 protein: CASSWGGAGTEAFF

V gene: TRBV6-1
J gene: TRBJ1-3
CDR3 length: 14
D gene: -
clone size: -
CDR3 DNA: TGTGCCATTCTTCCGGCACACTCTGGAAACACCATATATTTT
CDR3 protein: CAILPAHSGNTIYF

V gene: TRBV10-3
J gene: TRBJ1-2
CDR3 length: 12
D gene: -
clone size: few
CDR3 DNA: TGTGCCATCAGTGAGGGAGGGACTGGCTACACCTTC
CDR3 protein: CAISEGGTGYTF

V gene: TRBV7-3
J gene: TRBJ1-1
CDR3 length: 15
D gene: -
clone size: many
CDR3 DNA: TGTGCCAGCAGGCCCACGGCCGGGGTGATCACTGAAGCTTTCTTT
CDR3 protein: CASRPTAGVITEAFF

V gene: TRBV12-3/TRBV12-4
J gene: TRBJ2-7
CDR3 length: 14
D gene: -
clone size: few
CDR3 DNA: TGTGCCAGCAGTTCTCGGGCAGGAGCTTACGAGCAGTACTTC
CDR3 protein: CASSSRAGAYEQYF

V gene: TRBV5-6
J gene: TRBJ1-1
CDR3 length: 16
D gene: -
clone size: -
CDR3 DNA: TGTGCCAGCAGCCACCACTCCTACTCAGGTTCCACTGAAGCTTTCTTT
CDR3 protein: CASSHHSYSGSTEAFF

V gene: TRBV15
J gene: TRBJ2-3
CDR3 length: 16
D gene: -
clone size: few
CDR3 DNA: TGTGCCACCAGCAGAGATCCTGGGGGCGCGGGAGATACGCAGTATTTT
CDR3 protein: CATSRDPGGAGDTQYF

V gene: TRBV6-5
J gene: TRBJ1-2
CDR3 length: 14
D gene: -
clone size: -
CDR3 DNA: TGTGCCAGCAGTGCCGTCAGGGATTACTATGGCTACACCTTC
CDR3 protein: CASSAVRDYYGYTF

V gene: TRBV6-2/TRBV6-3
J gene: TRBJ1-5
CDR3 length: 14
D gene: -
clone size: -
CDR3 DNA: TGTGCCAGCAGTCCATGGGACATCGATCAGCCCCAGCATTTT
CDR3 protein: CASSPWDIDQPQHF

V gene: TRBV25-1
J gene: TRBJ2-7
CDR3 length: 15
D gene: -
clone size: once
CDR3 DNA: TGTGCCAGCAGTGATGCTGGACAGAGACCCTACGAGCAGTACTTC
CDR3 protein: CASSDAGQRPYEQYF

V gene: TRBV5-1
J gene: TRBJ1-1
CDR3 length: 13
D gene: -
clone size: few
CDR3 DNA: TGCGCCAGCAGATTTGGAGTGAGCACTGAAGCTTTCTTT
CDR3 protein: CASRFGVSTEAFF

V gene: TRBV29-1
J gene: TRBJ2-7
CDR3 length: 13
D gene: TRBD2
clone size: -
CDR3 DNA: TGCAGCGTCGGGACTAGCGGAACCTACGAGCAGTACTTC
CDR3 protein: CSVGTSGTYEQYF

V gene: TRBV6-5
J gene: TRBJ1-1
CDR3 length: 12
D gene: TRBD1
clone size: many
CDR3 DNA: TGTGCCAGCAGCGGGACAGCGACTGAAGCTTTCTTT
CDR3 protein: CASSGTATEAFF

V gene: TRBV10-3
J gene: TRBJ2-2
CDR3 length: 12
D gene: TRBD1
clone size: many
CDR3 DNA: TGTGCCATCGACAGGGGGGACGGGGAGCTGTTTTTT
CDR3 protein: CAIDRGDGELFF

V gene: TRBV7-9
J gene: TRBJ2-7
CDR3 length: 15
D gene: -
clone size: many
CDR3 DNA: TGTGCCAGCAGCTACGTTAGGGACTCCTCCTACGAGCAGTACTTC
CDR3 protein: CASSYVRDSSYEQYF

V gene: TRBV10-3
J gene: TRBJ1-5
CDR3 length: 13
D gene: -
clone size: few
CDR3 DNA: TGTGCCAGCAGGCAATTCACAGGACAGCCCCAGCATTTT
CDR3 protein: CASRQFTGQPQHF

V gene: TRBV28
J gene: TRBJ1-4
CDR3 length: 15
D gene: TRBD1
clone size: few
CDR3 DNA: TGTGCCAGCAGTCCGACAGGGGCCACCGGGGAAAAACTGTTTTTT
CDR3 protein: CASSPTGATGEKLFF

V gene: TRBV12-3/TRBV12-4
J gene: TRBJ1-2
CDR3 length: 16
D gene: -
clone size: many
CDR3 DNA: TGTGCCAGCAGCGCCAGGAGACATATTTCTAACTATGGCTACACCTTC
CDR3 protein: CASSARRHISNYGYTF

V gene: TRBV5-1
J gene: TRBJ1-1
CDR3 length: 14
D gene: -
clone size: many
CDR3 DNA: TGCGCCAGCAGCTTCAGGGACATGAACACTGAAGCTTTCTTT
CDR3 protein: CASSFRDMNTEAFF

V gene: TRBV10-1
J gene: TRBJ2-7
CDR3 length: 15
D gene: -
clone size: many
CDR3 DNA: TGCGCCAGCAGTGGCTCGAAGGACCGTCCCTACGAGCAGTACTTC
CDR3 protein: CASSGSKDRPYEQYF

V gene: TRBV4-3
J gene: TRBJ1-1
CDR3 length: 14
D gene: -
clone size: -
CDR3 DNA: TGCGCCAGCAGCCAAGAAGCGGAGAACACTGAAGCTTTCTTT
CDR3 protein: CASSQEAENTEAFF

V gene: TRBV20-1
J gene: TRBJ2-5
CDR3 length: 13
D gene: TRBD1
clone size: many
CDR3 DNA: TGCAGTCATACCGGGACAGGGGAAGAGACCCAGTACTTC
CDR3 protein: CSHTGTGEETQYF

V gene: TRBV11-2
J gene: TRBJ2-5
CDR3 length: 14
D gene: -
clone size: -
CDR3 DNA: TGTGCCAGCAGCTTGTCCTCCCCTATAGAGACCCAGTACTTC
CDR3 protein: CASSLSSPIETQYF

V gene: TRBV7-2
J gene: TRBJ1-2
CDR3 length: 14
D gene: -
clone size: many
CDR3 DNA: TGTGCCAGCAGCCTAGCCACGTTAAACTATGGCTACACCTTC
CDR3 protein: CASSLATLNYGYTF

V gene: TRBV7-2
J gene: TRBJ2-3
CDR3 length: 11
D gene: -
clone size: -
CDR3 DNA: TGTGCCAGCAGCTTATGGGATACGCAGTATTTT
CDR3 protein: CASSLWDTQYF

V gene: TRBV19
J gene: TRBJ1-1
CDR3 length: 13
D gene: -
clone size: -
CDR3 DNA: TGTGCCAGTAAGAACTACATGAACACTGAAGCTTTCTTT
CDR3 protein: CASKNYMNTEAFF

V gene: TRBV7-9
J gene: TRBJ2-5
CDR3 length: 12
D gene: -
clone size: many
CDR3 DNA: TGCGCCAGCAGCTTGACCCAAGAGACCCAGTACTTC
CDR3 protein: CASSLTQETQYF

V gene: TRBV7-2
J gene: TRBJ1-5
CDR3 length: 15
D gene: -
clone size: -
CDR3 DNA: TGTGCCAGCAGCCGGTTCCGGGGATCCAACCAGCCCCAGCATTTT
CDR3 protein: CASSRFRGSNQPQHF

V gene: TRBV10-3
J gene: TRBJ2-2
CDR3 length: 11
D gene: -
clone size: many
CDR3 DNA: TGTGCCACGGGTAGGAACCGGGAGCTGTTTTTT
CDR3 protein: CATGRNRELFF

V gene: TRBV5-8
J gene: TRBJ2-7
CDR3 length: 14
D gene: -
clone size: -
CDR3 DNA: TGTGCCAGCAGCTTGGGTGAGGGGCTCTACGAGCAGTACTTC
CDR3 protein: CASSLGEGLYEQYF

V gene: TRBV20-1
J gene: TRBJ2-3
CDR3 length: 15
D gene: TRBD2
clone size: -
CDR3 DNA: TGCAGTGCGCCGGTCGGTAGCGGGAGGACAGATACGCAGTATTTT
CDR3 protein: CSAPVGSGRTDTQYF